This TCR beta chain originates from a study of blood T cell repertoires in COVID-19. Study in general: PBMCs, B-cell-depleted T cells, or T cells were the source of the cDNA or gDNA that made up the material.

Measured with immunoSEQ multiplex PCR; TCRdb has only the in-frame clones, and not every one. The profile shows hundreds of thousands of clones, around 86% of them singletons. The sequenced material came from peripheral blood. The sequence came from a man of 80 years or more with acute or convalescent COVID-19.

The DNA of the CDR3 is TGTGCCAGCAGTTACTCTGCCGGTGACGAGCAGTACTTC. This sequence encodes CASSYSAGDEQYF. V is TRBV6-5 and J is TRBJ2-7; unclear D gene. CDR1 and CDR2 (germline): MNHEY, SVGAGI. Trimming cost V 0 bases and J 5 bases, with 8 bases left between them. This CDR3 has 13 amino acids.